Shown below are 30 T cell receptor beta chains from a single sample sequenced in a study of blood T cell repertoires in COVID-19. TCRdb's table, derived via immunoSEQ multiplex PCR, lists solely in-frame clones and lacks some. Of about 78,000 clones listed, about nine tenths were seen once; the top ten hold around 0.93%. The sample was peripheral blood. These receptors all come from a woman between 45 and 60 years old in a cohort sampled during active COVID-19.

Here the CDR3 DNA reads TGTGCCAGCAGTGAAACCGGGACAGGGGGCTACGAGCAGTACTTC. As protein: CASSETGTGGYEQYF. The rearrangement joins TRBV6-1 to TRBJ2-7; TRBD1 agrees at 11 bases. V lost 2 bases, J lost 3 bases, and 3 bases stayed unmatched. The germline gives CDR1 MNHNS, CDR2 SASEGT. This CDR3 contains 15 residues.

This chain joins TRBV28 and TRBJ2-5; D unclear. CDR3 length: 14 residues. Trimming pared 2 bases from V and 4 bases from J, leaving 11 bases between. Germline V gives CDR1 MDHEN, CDR2 SYDVKM. Here the CDR3 reads CASSLPPPSETQYF. CDR3 DNA sequence: TGTGCCAGCAGTTTACCCCCCCCCTCAGAGACCCAGTACTTC.

The chain joins TRBV14 to TRBJ2-2; no definite D call. Germline V gene data show CDR1 as SGHDN and CDR2 as FVKESK. The length of the CDR3 is 18 residues. The V gene lost 0 bases and the J gene lost 0 bases, with 14 bases spanning the gap. CDR3 DNA sequence: TGTGCCAGCAGCCAAGAATCGGCCCGGGTCACGAACACCGGGGAGCTGTTTTTT. Translated, it gives CASSQESARVTNTGELFF.

The chain couples TRBV11-2 to TRBJ2-7; D is undetermined. In germline, CDR1 is SGHAT, CDR2 FQNNGV. V lost 8 bases, J lost 0 bases, and 20 bases lay in between. The CDR3 totals 16 residues. The chain's CDR3 is CASQTPYSMSSYEQYF. The CDR3 DNA sequence: TGTGCCAGCCAAACCCCTTATTCCATGAGCTCCTACGAGCAGTACTTC.

This sequence joins TRBV28 and TRBJ2-7, with D tentatively TRBD2 (6 bases). Trimming shortened V by 7 bases and J by 3 bases, and 16 bases separated the two germline ends. The CDR3 has 14 residues. Germline V gives CDR1 MDHEN, CDR2 SYDVKM. Here the CDR3 reads CASNPPLAHYEQYF. DNA of the CDR3: TGTGCCAGCAATCCCCCCCTAGCGCACTACGAGCAGTACTTC.

The rearrangement joins TRBV18 to TRBJ1-6; tentative D call: TRBD1 (5 bases). With 2 bases removed from V and 5 bases from J, the gap between germline ends came to 13 bases. The CDR3 extends over 16 amino acids. Germline loops: CDR1 KGHSH, CDR2 LQKENI. The CDR3 protein is CASSPLGAGDNSPLHF. CDR3 nucleotides: TGTGCCAGCTCACCATTAGGGGCTGGAGATAATTCACCCCTCCACTTT.

V usage is TRBV2 and J usage is TRBJ2-1; TRBD1 might be the D (5 bases). Trimming took 6 bases from V and 0 from J, leaving 12 bases between them. This CDR3 has 15 amino acids. Per germline, CDR1 SNHLY and CDR2 FYNNEI. The CDR3, as DNA: TGTGCCAGCAGCGATCAGGGCAGCTCCTACAATGAGCAGTTCTTC. It yields the protein CASSDQGSSYNEQFF.

This clone has ten or more counts. The chain employs TRBV9 and TRBJ1-2; 7 bases are a match to TRBD1. With 3 bases clipped from V and 0 bases from J, the junction kept 8 bases outside the gene matches. Germline V lookup: CDR1 SGDLS, CDR2 YYNGEE. The CDR3 contains 16 residues. CDR3 DNA sequence: TGTGCCAGCAGCGACGGGACAGTGGGAGCTAACTATGGCTACACCTTC. It encodes CASSDGTVGANYGYTF. Together with reference TRBV9 and TRBJ1-2, the CDR3 gives the full variable domain: DSGVTQTPKHLITATGQRVTLRCSPRSGDLSVYWYQQSLDQGLQFLIQYYNGEERAKGNILERFSAQQFPDLHSELNLSSLELGDSALYFCASSDGTVGANYGYTFGSGTRLTVV.

The V and J genes are TRBV2 and TRBJ1-5; tentative D call: TRBD1 (6 bases). CDR3 length equals 14 residues. Trimming took off 8 bases at V and 0 bases at J, with 11 bases between the two ends. Germline CDR1 SNHLY, CDR2 FYNNEI. The CDR3 DNA reads as TGTGCCAGCCAGACAGGTAATAGCAATCAGCCCCAGCATTTT. Translation gives CASQTGNSNQPQHF.

This chain joins TRBV4-1 and TRBJ2-1; 8 bases align to TRBD2. The germline V gene encodes CDR1 MGHRA and CDR2 YSYEKL. Trimming cost V 1 base and J 5 bases; bases outside gene matches: 4. This CDR3 region has 15 residues. CDR3 in amino acids: CASSQVGLGNNEQFF. DNA of the CDR3: TGCGCCAGCAGCCAAGTGGGACTAGGGAACAATGAGCAGTTCTTC.

The V gene is TRBV18, the J gene TRBJ2-1; the match to TRBD1 covers 8 bases. V lost 4 bases and J lost 12; bases outside the gene matches: 5. CDR1 is KGHSH and CDR2 is LQKENI in the germline V gene. The CDR3 runs to 12 residues. CDR3 nucleotide sequence: TGTGCCAGCTCACTTGGACAGGGAGGGCAGTTCTTC. It yields the protein CASSLGQGGQFF.

The rearrangement joins TRBV28 to TRBJ2-3; D may be TRBD1 (6 bases). Germline CDR1 reads MDHEN; CDR2 reads SYDVKM. Trimming took 5 bases from V and 2 from J, leaving 17 bases between them. This CDR3 contains 16 residues. This chain's CDR3 is CASSPLFRDTTDTQYF. The CDR3 DNA sequence: TGTGCCAGCAGTCCCCTTTTCCGGGACACCACAGATACGCAGTATTTT.

The rearrangement joins TRBV12-3 or TRBV12-4 to TRBJ2-1; D gene ambiguous. This CDR3 has 13 residues. Deletions cut 6 bases from V and 7 bases from J, with 13 bases between. CDR3 nucleotides: TGTGCCAGCAGCAGGAACCGGTGGAATGAGCAGTTCTTC. Protein product: CASSRNRWNEQFF.

The chain recombines TRBV9 with TRBJ2-2; TRBD1 aligns across 8 bases. The CDR3 contains 15 residues. Germline V CDR1 and CDR2: SGDLS, YYNGEE. V shed 5 bases, J shed 1 base, and the junction held 4 bases outside the gene matches. CDR3 protein: CASSTGTGNTGELFF. The CDR3 DNA reads TGTGCCAGCAGTACCGGGACAGGGAACACCGGGGAGCTGTTTTTT. The full variable domain, rest sourced from reference TRBV9 and TRBJ2-2, is DSGVTQTPKHLITATGQRVTLRCSPRSGDLSVYWYQQSLDQGLQFLIQYYNGEERAKGNILERFSAQQFPDLHSELNLSSLELGDSALYFCASSTGTGNTGELFFGEGSRLTVL.

The rearrangement uses TRBV9 and TRBJ1-4; 7 positions agree with TRBD1. Unmatched junction bases numbered 6, after V lost 8 bases and J lost 2 bases. CDR3 size: 14 residues. Germline CDR1 is SGDLS and CDR2 is YYNGEE. The CDR3 loop is CASSVQGTNEKLFF. CDR3 coding DNA: TGTGCCAGTTCGGTACAGGGGACTAATGAAAAACTGTTTTTT. The complete variable domain, with remaining parts taken from reference TRBV9 and TRBJ1-4, reads DSGVTQTPKHLITATGQRVTLRCSPRSGDLSVYWYQQSLDQGLQFLIQYYNGEERAKGNILERFSAQQFPDLHSELNLSSLELGDSALYFCASSVQGTNEKLFFGSGTQLSVL.

The chain joins TRBV28 to TRBJ2-1; D call uncertain. The CDR3 runs to 12 residues. Trimming removed 6 bases from V and 7 bases from J, with 10 bases in between. Germline V gene data show CDR1 as MDHEN and CDR2 as SYDVKM. The CDR3 DNA sequence: TGTGCCAGCAGCCCGTCGTTGAATGAGCAGTTCTTC. Encoded protein: CASSPSLNEQFF.

The chain combines TRBV28 with TRBJ2-1; 8 bases match TRBD1. Trimming at V came to 10 bases and at J to 7 bases, leaving 12 bases not matched to a gene. Germline V gives CDR1 MDHEN, CDR2 SYDVKM. The CDR3 spans 14 residues. The CDR3 spells CAIIGGQGGNEQFF. The CDR3 DNA is TGTGCCATCATCGGAGGACAGGGTGGTAATGAGCAGTTCTTC.

Only a few counts were recorded for this clone. This chain links TRBV27 with TRBJ2-7, with a possible D match to TRBD2 (7 bases). This CDR3 comprises 14 residues. Trimming took 5 bases from V and 3 from J, leaving 14 bases between them. The germline V gene has CDR1 MNHEY and CDR2 SMNVEV (reference sequence). CDR3 DNA: TGTGCCAGCAGTCGCGGGGGCGGAGTCTACGAGCAGTACTTC. Its translation: CASSRGGGVYEQYF.

V usage is TRBV30 and J usage is TRBJ1-4; D is undetermined. The V end was cut by 0 bases, the J end by 6 bases, with 14 bases between. This CDR3 comprises 15 residues. The germline V gene has CDR1 GTSNPN and CDR2 SVGIG (reference sequence). This CDR3 reads CAWSVLGSSDEKLFF. In DNA form, the CDR3 reads TGTGCCTGGAGTGTACTGGGGAGTTCCGATGAAAAACTGTTTTTT. Based on the CDR3 plus reference TRBV30 and TRBJ1-4, the full variable domain is SQTIHQWPATLVQPVGSPLSLECTVEGTSNPNLYWYRQAAGRGLQLLFYSVGIGQISSEVPQNLSASRPQDRQFILSSKKLLLSDSGFYLCAWSVLGSSDEKLFFGSGTQLSVL.

The gene calls are TRBV5-1 and TRBJ1-1; D gene uncertain. Between the trimmed V and J ends, which lost 0 bases and 1 base, there was a span of 4 bases. Germline values: CDR1 SGHRS, CDR2 YFSETQ. The CDR3 has 13 amino acids. CDR3: CASSLAQNTEAFF. In DNA, the CDR3 is TGCGCCAGCAGCTTGGCACAGAACACTGAAGCTTTCTTT.

The chain links TRBV7-8 to TRBJ2-1; 8 nucleotides line up with TRBD2. The CDR3 runs to 16 residues. Trimming took 5 bases from V and 0 from J; bases not matched to a gene: 6. Germline V CDR1 and CDR2: SGHVS, FQNEAQ. The DNA of the CDR3 is TGTGCCAGCAGCGATCTGGCGGGGGGCTCCTACAATGAGCAGTTCTTC. Translation gives CASSDLAGGSYNEQFF.

This clone is a singleton in its sample. V usage is TRBV14 and J usage is TRBJ2-1; D is possibly TRBD1 (5 bases). The germline CDR1 and CDR2 sequences are SGHDN and FVKESK. Trimming removed 4 bases from V and 5 bases from J, with 18 bases in between. This CDR3 has 16 amino acids. CDR3 in amino acids: CASSPKSGWDNNEQFF. DNA for the CDR3: TGTGCCAGCAGCCCCAAGTCAGGGTGGGATAACAATGAGCAGTTCTTC.

The chain couples TRBV28 to TRBJ1-2, with 7 positions matching TRBD1. Germline CDR1 and CDR2: MDHEN and SYDVKM. There are 15 residues in the CDR3. V lost 6 bases to trimming and J lost 3 bases; unmatched junction nucleotides: 10. This CDR3 reads CASRSPLGTDYGYTF. The DNA for the CDR3 is TGTGCCAGCAGGAGCCCCCTCGGGACAGACTATGGCTACACCTTC.

The table lists this clone with a count of one. The chain recombines TRBV4-2 with TRBJ2-1; 13 bases align to TRBD2. Germline assignment: CDR1 LGHNA and CDR2 YNFKEQ. The CDR3 spans 18 residues. V was clipped by 5 bases and J by 0 bases; unmatched bases: 7. The CDR3 here is CASSGGTSGVSSYNEQFF. The CDR3 DNA follows: TGTGCCAGCAGCGGGGGGACTAGCGGGGTTAGCTCCTACAATGAGCAGTTCTTC.

V and J are TRBV13 and TRBJ1-3; 11 bases are shared with TRBD1. The CDR3 has 17 amino acids. V trimming: 5 bases; J trimming: 1 base; junction bases outside the gene matches: 7. CDR1 and CDR2 (germline): PRHDT, FYEKMQ (reference sequence). The CDR3 DNA is TGTGCCAGCAGCCCCAGGACAGGGGGCGCATCTGGAAACACCATATATTTT. Translation gives CASSPRTGGASGNTIYF.

The chain joins TRBV6-5 to TRBJ1-2, with 11 bases aligning to TRBD1. Trimming took 5 bases from V and 4 from J; bases not matched to a gene: 6. The CDR3 is made up of 15 amino acids. CDR1 MNHEY and CDR2 SVGAGI come from the germline V gene. This CDR3 is CASSPRTGGSYGYTF. The CDR3 DNA follows: TGTGCCAGCAGTCCCCGGACAGGGGGCAGCTATGGCTACACCTTC.

This clone has a single count. The chain joins TRBV24-1 to TRBJ2-1, with 13 bases lining up with TRBD2. This CDR3 has 20 residues. Germline V gives CDR1 KGHDR, CDR2 SFDVKD. The ends lost 1 base at V and 0 bases at J; junction bases unmatched: 8. CDR3 in amino acids: CATSDFKLAGGPSSYNEQFF. CDR3 nucleotide sequence: TGTGCCACCAGTGATTTTAAACTAGCGGGAGGGCCTAGCTCCTACAATGAGCAGTTCTTC.

V usage is TRBV7-2 and J usage is TRBJ1-4; D remains unclear. V was shortened by 2 bases and J by 0 bases, with 10 bases between the two germline ends. This CDR3 has 16 amino acids. CDR1 is SGHTA, CDR2 FQGNSA, per germline. CDR3 nucleotides: TGTGCCAGCAGCTTAAGAGGGCCGACAACTAATGAAAAACTGTTTTTT. It is translated as CASSLRGPTTNEKLFF.

The chain uses TRBV6-2 or TRBV6-3 and TRBJ1-1; 11 bases agree with TRBD1. The ends lost 6 bases at V and 4 bases at J; junction bases unmatched: 4. The CDR3 contains 14 residues. CDR1 is MNHEY, CDR2 SVGEGT, per germline. CDR3 coding DNA: TGTGCCAGCAGCCGGGGACAGGGGGGCACTGAAGCTTTCTTT. Amino acid sequence: CASSRGQGGTEAFF.

V usage is TRBV3-1 (or the pseudogene TRBV3-2) and J usage is TRBJ1-2, with 7 nucleotides matching TRBD1. This CDR3 region has 14 residues. J lost 2 bases, V lost 0 bases, and 0 bases had no gene match. Germline values: CDR1 LGHDT, CDR2 YNNKEL (reference sequence). The CDR3 loop is CASSQDRGNYGYTF. CDR3 DNA: TGTGCCAGCAGCCAAGACAGGGGGAACTATGGCTACACCTTC.